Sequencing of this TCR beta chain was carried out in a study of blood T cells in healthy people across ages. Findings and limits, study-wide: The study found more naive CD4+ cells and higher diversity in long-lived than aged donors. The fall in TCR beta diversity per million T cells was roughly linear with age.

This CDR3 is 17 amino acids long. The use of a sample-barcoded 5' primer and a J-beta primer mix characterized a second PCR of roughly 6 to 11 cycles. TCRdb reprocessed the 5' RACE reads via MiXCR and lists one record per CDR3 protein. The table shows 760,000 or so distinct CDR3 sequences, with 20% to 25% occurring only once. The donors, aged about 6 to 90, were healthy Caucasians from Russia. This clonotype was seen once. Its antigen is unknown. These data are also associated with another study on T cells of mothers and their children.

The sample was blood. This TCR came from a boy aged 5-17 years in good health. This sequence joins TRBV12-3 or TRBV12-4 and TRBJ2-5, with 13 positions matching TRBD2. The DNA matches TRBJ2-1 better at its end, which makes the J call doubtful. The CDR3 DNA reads TGTGCCAGCAGTTTAGGGTTAGGGACTAGCGGGGACAATGAGCAGTTCTTC. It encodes CASSLGLGTSGDNEQFF.